Below are 20 T cell receptor beta chains sequenced from a single sample in a study of blood T cells in healthy people across ages (dated by TCRdb to about 2015). The library came from 5' RACE. The run used an Illumina HiSeq 2500. A second PCR of about 6 to 11 cycles was run with a J-beta primer mix and a sample-barcoded 5' primer. TCRdb reanalyzed the raw reads on its own, using fastp at Q25 for trimming and MiXCR for clone calling, and kept in-frame beta chains. Rows are unified per CDR3 protein, each entry keeping the most common DNA and genes. The sample yields about 800,000 distinct CDR3 sequences; 25% were counted once. The top ten clonotypes cover around 3.6% of the sample. The same data also went into a second study, on T cells of mothers and their children.

The sample comprised blood. The receptor source for this set is a boy aged 5-17 years in good health.

The DNA for the CDR3 is TGTGCCAGCAGTTACGTCAAACGACAGCACTCTGGAAACACCATATATTTT. This sequence encodes CASSYVKRQHSGNTIYF. The chain has TRBV6-2 or TRBV6-3 and TRBJ1-3; TRBD1 is a possible D gene (5 bases). CDR1 is MNHEY, CDR2 SVGEGT, per germline. V lost 2 bases and J lost 0, with 14 bases in between. The CDR3 sequence is 17 residues long.

The sample holds a few counts of this clonotype. One end of the junction fails to match germline, which may point to a read error. The chain recombines TRBV9 with TRBJ2-7, with TRBD2 as a possible D gene (6 bases). The CDR3 is 15 amino acids. The germline CDR1 and CDR2 sequences are SGDLS and YYNGEE. The CDR3 DNA reads as TGTGCCAGCAGCGTAGGGGGGGACGGCCTCTACGGGCAGTACTTC. Translation: CASSVGGDGLYGQYF.

The genes are TRBV7-9 and TRBJ1-1; no definite D call. The CDR3 covers 15 residues. V was trimmed by 0 bases and J by 7 bases, leaving 15 bases between them. Germline V lookup: CDR1 SEHNR, CDR2 FQNEAQ (reference sequence). CDR3 nucleotide sequence: TGTGCCAGCAGCTTAGCGAAGTCGGGGAGGAATGAAGCTTTCTTT. Translation: CASSLAKSGRNEAFF.

The chain carries TRBV13 and TRBJ2-7; TRBD2 matches 13 bases. This CDR3 spans 19 amino acids. Per germline, CDR1 PRHDT and CDR2 FYEKMQ (reference sequence). The trim removed 5 bases at V and 6 bases at J, leaving 19 bases unmatched. The CDR3 region is CASSPRRTSGRFLGLEQYF. The CDR3 nucleotides are TGTGCCAGCAGCCCCCGGAGGACTAGCGGGAGATTTCTAGGGCTCGAGCAGTACTTC.

The chain uses TRBV29-1 and TRBJ2-1; D might be TRBD1 or TRBD2, each matching 6 bases. The J call may be mistaken, given a closer DNA end match to TRBJ2-7. Germline CDR1 reads SQVTM; CDR2 reads ANQGSEA. The CDR3 extends over 11 amino acids. The CDR3 spells CSVAEGGEQYV. In DNA, the CDR3 is TGCAGCGTTGCGGAGGGGGGTGAGCAGTACGTC.

This clonotype was counted between two and nine times. This chain uses TRBV3-1 with TRBJ2-3, with 15 bases matching TRBD2. The CDR3 totals 16 residues. Germline V gives CDR1 LGHDT, CDR2 YNNKEL (reference sequence). With 3 bases clipped from V and 5 bases from J, the junction kept 3 bases outside the gene matches. CDR3 coding DNA: TGTGCCAGCAGCCAGAGGACTAGCGGGGGGGGAGATACGCAGTATTTT. Translating gives CASSQRTSGGGDTQYF.

The V gene is TRBV28, the J gene TRBJ2-3; 10 nucleotides line up with TRBD1. This CDR3 comprises 18 residues. V shed 3 bases, J shed 0 bases, and the junction held 9 bases outside the gene matches. In germline, CDR1 is MDHEN, CDR2 SYDVKM. This CDR3 is CASSFYSLGQGSTDTQYF. Here the CDR3 DNA reads TGTGCCAGCAGTTTTTATTCGCTGGGACAGGGGAGCACAGATACGCAGTATTTT.

V and J are TRBV20-1 and TRBJ1-2, with 7 bases that match TRBD1. Germline CDR1 reads DFQATT; CDR2 reads SNEGSKA (reference sequence). The V and J ends lost 2 bases and 2 bases, in that order; junction bases with no gene match: 2. The CDR3 consists of 13 residues. The CDR3 loop is CSARQTGNYGYTF. Here the CDR3 DNA reads TGCAGTGCTAGACAGACAGGGAACTATGGCTACACCTTC.

This clonotype was observed a few times. The chain combines TRBV9 with TRBJ2-3; D is uncertain. This CDR3 comprises 15 residues. Per germline, CDR1 SGDLS and CDR2 YYNGEE. Trimming took off 0 bases at V and 5 bases at J, with 13 bases between the two ends. This chain's CDR3 is CASSVGYGNGDTQYF. CDR3 DNA: TGTGCCAGCAGCGTAGGGTACGGCAACGGAGATACGCAGTATTTT. The full variable domain, in which reference TRBV9 and TRBJ2-3 provide the parts outside the CDR3, is DSGVTQTPKHLITATGQRVTLRCSPRSGDLSVYWYQQSLDQGLQFLIQYYNGEERAKGNILERFSAQQFPDLHSELNLSSLELGDSALYFCASSVGYGNGDTQYFGPGTRLTVL.

The chain recombines TRBV5-1 with TRBJ1-1; TRBD1 matches 7 bases. Germline-derived CDR1 and CDR2 are SGHRS and YFSETQ. V shed 1 base, J shed 1 base, and the junction held 7 bases outside the gene matches. This CDR3 has 16 amino acids. Here the CDR3 DNA reads TGCGCCAGCAGCTTGCCGACAGGGTCGAAGAACACTGAAGCTTTCTTT. Amino acid sequence: CASSLPTGSKNTEAFF. Complete variable domain (other parts from reference TRBV5-1 and TRBJ1-1): KAGVTQTPRYLIKTRGQQVTLSCSPISGHRSVSWYQQTPGQGLQFLFEYFSETQRNKGNFPGRFSGRQFSNSRSEMNVSTLELGDSALYLCASSLPTGSKNTEAFFGQGTRLTVV.

This clonotype was seen more than once but under ten times. This sequence joins TRBV12-3 or TRBV12-4 and TRBJ2-1; 10 bases agree with TRBD2. V was clipped by 5 bases and J by 3 bases; unmatched bases: 4. The CDR3 is made up of 15 amino acids. In nucleotides, the CDR3 is TGTGCCAGCAGTATTAGCGGGGGGCACTACAATGAGCAGTTCTTC. It encodes CASSISGGHYNEQFF.

This sequence joins TRBV6-2 or TRBV6-3 and TRBJ1-5; D not certain. CDR1 is MNHEY and CDR2 is SVGEGT in the germline V gene. CDR3 length: 15 residues. Trimming removed 0 bases from V and 8 bases from J, with 14 bases in between. CDR3 sequence: CASSYSSTLREPQHF. The CDR3 DNA reads TGTGCCAGCAGTTACTCGAGCACACTTCGAGAGCCCCAGCATTTT.

In its sample, this clonotype was seen a few times. The J gene is TRBJ2-5, the V gene TRBV6-2 or TRBV6-3; 7 bases fit TRBD2. This CDR3 spans 14 amino acids. The V segment lost 2 bases and the J segment 5 bases; nucleotides outside the gene matches: 5. Germline CDR1 and CDR2: MNHEY and SVGEGT. CDR3 sequence (DNA): TGTGCCAGCAGTTACGCCGGACTAGGGGAGACCCAGTACTTC. Its protein product is CASSYAGLGETQYF.

The gene calls are TRBV25-1 and TRBJ2-7; no firm D call. V was cut by 3 bases and J by 7 bases, with 16 bases left in between. This CDR3 region has 14 residues. Germline loops: CDR1 MGHDK, CDR2 SYGVNS. The CDR3 bases are TGTGCCAGCAGTGACGGGCAGGTAATAGGAGAGCAGTACTTC. This encodes CASSDGQVIGEQYF.

The rearrangement uses TRBV29-1 and TRBJ2-4; 7 bases map to TRBD2. The CDR3 runs 14 residues. Germline loops: CDR1 SQVTM, CDR2 ANQGSEA. With V trimmed by 3 bases and J by 1 base, 3 bases remained unmatched. The CDR3: CSVEAGEAKNIQYF. CDR3 in DNA: TGCAGCGTTGAGGCGGGAGAGGCCAAAAACATTCAGTACTTC. The whole variable domain, remainder taken from reference TRBV29-1 and TRBJ2-4, is SAVISQKPSRDICQRGTSLTIQCQVDSQVTMMFWYRQQPGQSLTLIATANQGSEATYESGFVIDKFPISRPNLTFSTLTVSNMSPEDSSIYLCSVEAGEAKNIQYFGAGTRLSVL.

This clonotype has more than one count but fewer than ten. The gene calls are TRBV12-3 or TRBV12-4 and TRBJ2-7; no clear D. V lost 3 bases and J lost 7, with 13 bases in between. The CDR3 loop spans 13 amino acids. DNA of the CDR3: TGTGCCAGCAGTTTCGGGCAGGCGGTGGAGCAGTACTTC. Residues: CASSFGQAVEQYF.

Points on this clonotype: Just one base apart from a much larger clone, this may be a read error. The chain is built from TRBV6-6 and TRBJ2-7, with 9 bases identical to TRBD1. From germline, CDR1 is MNHNY and CDR2 SVGAGI (reference sequence). The V segment lost 2 bases and the J segment 2 bases; nucleotides outside the gene matches: 1. The CDR3 runs 14 residues. CDR3 loop: CASSYRQGAYEQYF. CDR3 coding DNA: TGTGCCAGCAGTTACCGACAGGGGGCCTACGAGCAGTACTTC.

This clonotype was observed a few times. The chain recombines TRBV7-2 with TRBJ2-5; 10 bases agree with TRBD2. The DNA end favors TRBJ2-7, so the J call may be wrong. Germline assignment: CDR1 SGHTA and CDR2 FQGNSA. The CDR3 has 18 residues. Here the CDR3 DNA reads TGTGCCAGCAGCTCGGGTTTGGGAGCTAGCGGGAGAGGGTACGAGCAGTACTTC. As protein: CASSSGLGASGRGYEQYF.

This chain connects TRBV6-4 to TRBJ1-6, with D possibly matching TRBD1 (5 bases). The length of the CDR3 is 17 residues. Per the germline V gene, CDR1 is MRHNA and CDR2 is SNTAGT. V lost 3 bases to trimming and J lost 0 bases, with 12 bases between them. In DNA form, the CDR3 reads TGTGCCAGCAGTGAAAATACCGGGACCTCCTATAATTCACCCCTCCACTTT. As protein: CASSENTGTSYNSPLHF.

This clonotype was counted ten times or more. The chain links TRBV6-5 to TRBJ2-2; 11 positions agree with TRBD2. J was trimmed by 0 bases and V by 4 bases; bases with no gene match: 10. Germline V CDR1 and CDR2: MNHEY, SVGAGI. The CDR3 totals 19 residues. The CDR3 loop is CASSFGVTSGVTNTGELFF. CDR3 coding DNA: TGTGCCAGCAGTTTTGGGGTGACTAGCGGGGTAACGAACACCGGGGAGCTGTTTTTT.